One and the same sample provided the 9 T cell receptor beta chains below, sequenced in a study of Graves' ophthalmopathy and Graves' hyperthyroidism (dated 2018 in TCRdb). The instrument was an Illumina HiSeq 2000. For repertoire sequencing, TCR beta CDR3 regions were amplified from RNA transcripts. The first round was an RT-PCR using HTBI primers with the Qiagen OneStep RT-PCR kit, and this first round was followed by a second-round multiplex PCR, then size selection and purification. TCRdb took the public reads, trimmed them with fastp at Q25, ran MiXCR for clone calling and kept in-frame beta chains. Duplicate CDR3 protein sequences are folded into a single record with the most common DNA and genes. Across this sample there are about 48,000 distinct CDR3 sequences, with about 50% seen only once. The ten largest clones add up to around 23% of the sample. Input material: peripheral blood. These receptors all come from an adult man with Graves' ophthalmopathy.

This clonotype was recorded many times. V and J are TRBV5-1 and TRBJ2-7, with unresolved D. V lost 0 bases and J lost 4, with 11 bases in between. Germline CDR1 SGHRS, CDR2 YFSETQ. CDR3 length equals 14 residues. This chain's CDR3 is CASSLAGGDYEQYF. The CDR3 bases are TGCGCCAGCAGCTTGGCCGGCGGAGATTACGAGCAGTACTTC.

This rearrangement joins TRBV20-1 to TRBJ2-7; tentative D call: TRBD2 (6 bases). V gave up 1 base and J gave up 2 bases, with 12 bases separating them. Germline values: CDR1 DFQATT, CDR2 SNEGSKA (reference sequence). This CDR3 has 14 amino acids. The CDR3 loop is CSARAPGLTYEQYF. The DNA for the CDR3 is TGCAGTGCTAGAGCCCCGGGACTCACCTACGAGCAGTACTTC.

The rearrangement links TRBV7-9 to TRBJ2-1; 7 nucleotides align to TRBD1. With V trimmed by 5 bases and J by 1 base, 8 bases remained unmatched. The CDR3 spans 16 residues. CDR1 SEHNR and CDR2 FQNEAQ come from the germline V gene (reference sequence). The CDR3: CASSQILQGSYNEQFF. DNA for the CDR3: TGTGCCAGCAGCCAAATATTACAGGGGTCCTACAATGAGCAGTTCTTC.

The chain uses TRBV7-2 and TRBJ2-3; 8 bases agree with TRBD2. J was trimmed by 4 bases and V by 5 bases; bases with no gene match: 11. Germline V CDR1 and CDR2: SGHTA, FQGNSA. This CDR3 region has 16 residues. The CDR3 sequence is CASSVSGGGQSDTQYF. CDR3 sequence (DNA): TGTGCCAGCAGCGTATCGGGGGGGGGCCAATCAGATACGCAGTATTTT.

Comments on this clonotype: The junction shows a germline mismatch at one end, possibly a read error. The J gene is TRBJ2-3, the V gene TRBV27; TRBD2 agrees at 15 bases. Germline V gene sequence: CDR1 MNHEY, CDR2 SMNVEV (reference sequence). CDR3 length equals 16 residues. The DNA of the CDR3 is TGTGCCAGCAGATCCGGACTAGCGGGGGGGACAGATACGCGGTATTTT. It yields the protein CASRSGLAGGTDTRYF.

At least ten counts were recorded for this clonotype. V is TRBV30 and J is TRBJ2-3; D gene unclear. CDR1 is GTSNPN, CDR2 SVGIG, per germline (reference sequence). This CDR3 contains 12 residues. Between the trimmed V and J ends, which lost 5 bases and 4 bases, there was a span of 10 bases. CDR3 sequence reads: CAWGGVADTQYF. CDR3 in DNA: TGTGCCTGGGGCGGAGTGGCAGATACGCAGTATTTT.

A word on this clonotype: A junction boundary mismatches the germline segment, possibly from a read error. The chain recombines TRBV6-4 with TRBJ2-1; 7 bases fit TRBD2. Germline-derived CDR1 and CDR2 are MRHNA and SNTAGT. This CDR3 is built from 16 residues. Written as DNA, the CDR3 is TGTGCCAGCAGCGCACACCCCACGGGTGGCGGGGGTGAGCAGTGCTTC. It encodes CASSAHPTGGGGEQCF.

This clonotype is medium-sized. The chain uses TRBV10-3 and TRBJ1-2; no clear D gene. This CDR3 is built from 11 residues. Trimming cost V 6 bases and J 5 bases, with 7 bases left between them. The germline V gene encodes CDR1 ENHRY and CDR2 SYGVKD. CDR3 amino acids: CAISVSYGYTF. The CDR3 region has the DNA TGTGCCATCAGCGTTTCTTATGGCTACACCTTC.

This clonotype was recorded a few times. The V gene is TRBV7-2, the J gene TRBJ1-2; maybe TRBD1 (6 bases). CDR1 and CDR2 from the germline V gene are SGHTA and FQGNSA. V lost 6 bases and J 1 base, leaving 9 bases between the germline ends. This CDR3 comprises 13 residues. CDR3 protein: CASSPGDNYGYTF. In nucleotides, the CDR3 is TGTGCCAGCAGTCCAGGGGATAACTATGGCTACACCTTC.